A selection of T cell receptor beta chains follows, all from one sample in a study of blood T cell repertoires in COVID-19. Some clones are missing from TCRdb's copy, which holds only in-frame ones; the method was immunoSEQ multiplex PCR. The table shows 200,000 to 300,000 clones, with 86% occurring only once. The sample comprised peripheral blood. These receptors were taken from a woman older than 75 with COVID-19, enrolled during active disease. Both conserved end residues are trimmed from each CDR3.

j_gene	v_gene	CDR3aa
TRBJ2-3	TRBV11-2	ASSPTGDTQY
TRBJ2-3	TRBV7-8	ASSLSGGVTDTQY
TRBJ1-5	TRBV6-2/TRBV6-3	ASSYDQQGYVGQPQH
TRBJ2-3	TRBV3-1/TRBV3-2	ASSQLAGGTDTQY
TRBJ2-7	TRBV12-3/TRBV12-4	ASSLAGDYEQY
TRBJ2-7	TRBV7-6	ASSKGQGAAAYEQY
TRBJ1-2	TRBV24-1	ATSPGQGLGGYT
TRBJ2-1	TRBV7-9	ASSFSVSYNEQF
TRBJ2-1	TRBV9	ASSVSGSYNEQF
TRBJ1-2	TRBV24-1	ATSLQGFGYT
TRBJ1-4	TRBV19	ASSTSGPNEKLF
TRBJ1-4	TRBV2	ASSVQGAGEKLF
TRBJ2-7	TRBV10-3	AISAGLAGGPDEQY
TRBJ1-5	TRBV6-1	ASSEAGANRDRARQPQH
TRBJ2-1	TRBV11-3	ASSLDSDNEQF
TRBJ1-4	TRBV18	ASSPGLDRVYEKLF
TRBJ2-2	TRBV29-1	SASNRAGAGELF
TRBJ1-5	TRBV6-6	ASTLRVSDQPQH
TRBJ1-2	TRBV6-5	ASSYLGALTNYGYT
TRBJ1-1	TRBV28	ASSFSSGQWRGLNTEAF
TRBJ1-4	TRBV30	AWTRGLGEKLF
TRBJ2-7	TRBV9	ASSPGIGLAGGLDEQY
TRBJ2-1	TRBV5-1	ASSWGLAGGRYNEQF
TRBJ1-1	TRBV5-1	ASSMGGVMNTEAF
TRBJ1-6	TRBV18	ASSPPGGNTGSSPLH
TRBJ1-2	TRBV6-5	ASSYSRQGANGYT
TRBJ2-7	TRBV10-3	AISESTGGNEQY
TRBJ1-1	TRBV7-9	ASSQRQGATKAF
TRBJ1-2	TRBV7-8	ASSQSALGDLNYGYT
TRBJ2-3	TRBV7-7	ASSPTGGTDTQY
TRBJ2-7	TRBV5-1	ASSTSQGSNEQY
TRBJ1-5	TRBV18	ASSLDRDQPQH
TRBJ2-7	TRBV2	ASSRQPGQGYEQY
TRBJ1-2	TRBV6-5	ASSYSGGEHYGYT
TRBJ1-3	TRBV5-1	ASSSQPGGTGTKGNTIY
TRBJ2-1	TRBV10-1	ASKKDRYNEQF
TRBJ1-1	TRBV19	ASSTGGRTEAF
TRBJ1-2	TRBV25-1	ASSPPGTGGSYGYT
TRBJ2-4	TRBV7-9	ASSLDRAKNIQY
TRBJ2-3	TRBV20-1	SARYTDTQY
TRBJ2-7	TRBV2	ATQPGQGYVGEQY
TRBJ2-7	TRBV5-6	ASSLDPGQPLPRQY
TRBJ2-1	TRBV27	ASSFQTGQYNEQF
TRBJ2-1	TRBV7-9	ASSLAGATGSGYNEQF
TRBJ1-3	TRBV4-3	ASSQGQRGGNTIY
TRBJ2-1	TRBV18	ASSVQGASYNEQF
TRBJ2-1	TRBV19	ASSMGGSSYNEQF
TRBJ2-1	TRBV4-2	ASSRQGGYNEQF
TRBJ1-1	TRBV5-4	ASSAGQGLRTPTEAF
TRBJ2-6	TRBV3-1/TRBV3-2	ASSQTVLSSGANVLT
TRBJ1-1	TRBV5-1	ASSAPQGGAEAF
TRBJ1-4	TRBV11-2	ASSWGDRGTEKLF
TRBJ2-3	TRBV5-1	ASSRTVFTDTQY
TRBJ1-2	TRBV4-3	ASSQEARGPYGYT
TRBJ2-1	TRBV28	ATLSSGGHYNEQF
TRBJ2-7	TRBV2	ASRGEFHEQY
TRBJ2-5	TRBV19	ASSIGGARGETQY
TRBJ1-4	TRBV6-6	ASIKRVGQAGEKLF
TRBJ2-3	TRBV28	ASGQGSSSTDTQY
TRBJ1-2	TRBV6-5	ASSPRDINYGYT